This T cell receptor (beta chain) emerged from a study of vaccination effects on CD4 cells after COVID-19 (dated by TCRdb to between 2021 and 2023). Looking at the study overall: Post-vaccine samples across the study were collected a median of 72 days after the second dose, with a range of 14 to 241. SARS-CoV-2 spike-specific CD4+ TCR repertoires were compared before and after mRNA vaccination in COVID-19 convalescent patients and in infection-naive vaccine recipients. A total of ten to eleven COVID-19 convalescent patients and a few SARS-CoV-2-naive healthy vaccine recipients were included in the full study. Cultures from other donors in the study were sequenced using the Oncomine TCR Beta short-read assay on an Illumina iSeq 100. Points the paper makes about the study in general: Marked clonal contraction was observed in both infection-induced and vaccine-induced clones at late post-vaccination timepoints, consistent with waning T cell responses. Limitations of the study were the small number of convalescent patients and the absence of early post-infection timepoints. Among healthy vaccine recipients, nearly all vaccine-induced clones were SARS-CoV-2 mono-reactive, and only 1 of 255 was cross-reactive with common cold coronaviruses.

The germline V end is reduced by 5 bases and the J end by 3 bases; junction bases left unmatched: 4. The germline V gene (reference sequence) gives CDR1 as MNHEY and CDR2 as SMNVEV. Spanning cysteine to phenylalanine, the CDR3 consists of 15 amino acids. Left in the record is the CDR3 DNA by itself, 45 bases read in frame from the first base. The library was produced with the immunoSEQ multiplex PCR assay. DNA from the CD4+ T cells that had been cultured and isolated underwent TCR beta CDR3 sequencing. As for the original processing: Non-productive TCR sequences were removed and reads were trimmed to the CDR3 region, keeping CDR3s of at least 7 amino acids. Antigen-specific clonotypes were identified with the MANAFEST web app by comparing expansion in peptide wells against reference cultures. For clones to be considered positive, expansion at FDR<0.05 versus reference and all other wells, an odds ratio above 5, and a frequency above 0.1% in two replicate wells were required. A clonotype was defined as cross-reactive if the clonotype was significantly expanded both in SARS-CoV-2 spike wells and in at least one common cold coronavirus spike condition. Levenshtein distance calculated with the stringdist R package was used to assess CDR3 similarity, and unrooted trees were constructed with ape in R 3.6.1. TCRdb took over this immuneACCESS table, retaining in-frame rearrangements with V and J assigned. Such tables are incomplete; in checked studies, under half of the missing clones stem from an unresolved V gene, and the remainder is unexplained. The V and J calls and clone size were taken over from that table, and D and trimming were inferred from the DNA. The sample table shows about 28,000 clones, and roughly 71% are seen once. Approximately 8.8% of the sample comes from the top ten.

The ViraFEST assay stimulated PBMC with viral peptide pools and then used TCR sequencing to identify antigen-specific CD4+ T cell clonotypes by expansion. After more than 9 days of culture, CD4+ T cells were isolated with the EasySep CD4+ T cell isolation kit. Each participant received two doses of an mRNA SARS-CoV-2 vaccine, either BNT162b2 or mRNA-1273. The absence of prior SARS-CoV-2 infection in healthy vaccine recipients was confirmed by negative nucleocapsid antibodies before and after vaccination. Each well held 2 million to 2.5 million PBMC cultured in IMDM containing approximately 5% human AB serum, 9.5 to 10 IU/ml IL-2 and gentamicin, along with roughly 10 ug/ml peptides. On days 3 and 7, half of the culture medium was replaced with fresh IL-2-containing medium. Each peptide stimulation condition was cultured in triplicate wells unless otherwise noted. Using Ficoll-Paque Plus gradient centrifugation, PBMC were separated from whole blood and then either used fresh or cryopreserved at -140C. The spike proteins of SARS-CoV-2 and of the common cold coronaviruses HCoV-NL63, HCoV-OC43 and HCoV-229E were spanned by overlapping peptide pools. Genomic DNA was extracted from cultured CD4+ T cells with the QIAamp micro DNA kit.

This clone was seen only a few times. Its target antigen remains unknown. It has no much larger one-base neighbor in the sample; base qualities were not kept. The sample here was CD4+ T cells from PBMCs cultured with HCoV-NL63 spike peptides, taken after COVID-19 vaccination. The cell subset or site tag for this specimen amounts to: HCoV-NL63 spike overlapping peptide pool stimulation. The chain was built from TRBV27 and TRBJ2-1; TRBD1 fits 10 bases in the junction. The sequence came from a human donor who received a COVID-19 vaccine. This receptor has the CDR3 CASSRTGGRYNEQFF. The DNA is TGTGCCAGCAGTAGGACAGGGGGGCGCTACAATGAGCAGTTCTTC.